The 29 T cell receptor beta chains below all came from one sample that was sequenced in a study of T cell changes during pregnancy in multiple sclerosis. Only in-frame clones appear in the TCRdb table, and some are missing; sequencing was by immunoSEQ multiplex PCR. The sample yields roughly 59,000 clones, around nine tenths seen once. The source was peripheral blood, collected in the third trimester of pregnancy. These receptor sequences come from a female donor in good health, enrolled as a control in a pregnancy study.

For the CDR3, the DNA is TGTGCCAGCAGCTTACTGGGGGCTGGTGAAAAACTGTTTTTT. The encoded protein is CASSLLGAGEKLFF. This chain connects TRBV7-9 to TRBJ1-4; TRBD1 is a possible D gene (6 bases). CDR1 is SEHNR and CDR2 is FQNEAQ in the germline V gene (reference sequence). The CDR3 is made up of 14 amino acids. Trimming left V 2 bases short and J 7 bases short, with 11 bases between.

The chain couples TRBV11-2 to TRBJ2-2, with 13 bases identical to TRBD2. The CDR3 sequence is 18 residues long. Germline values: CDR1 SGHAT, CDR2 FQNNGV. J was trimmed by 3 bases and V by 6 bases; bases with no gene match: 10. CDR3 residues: CASRTRGLAGTYTGELFF. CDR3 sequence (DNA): TGTGCCAGCAGGACCAGGGGACTAGCGGGGACCTACACCGGGGAGCTGTTTTTT.

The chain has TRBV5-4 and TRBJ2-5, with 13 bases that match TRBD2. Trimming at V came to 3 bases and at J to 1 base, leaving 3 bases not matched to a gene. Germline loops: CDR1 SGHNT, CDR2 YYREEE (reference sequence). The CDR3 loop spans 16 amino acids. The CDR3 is CASSSGLAGVQETQYF. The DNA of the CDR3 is TGTGCCAGCAGCTCCGGACTAGCGGGGGTCCAAGAGACCCAGTACTTC.

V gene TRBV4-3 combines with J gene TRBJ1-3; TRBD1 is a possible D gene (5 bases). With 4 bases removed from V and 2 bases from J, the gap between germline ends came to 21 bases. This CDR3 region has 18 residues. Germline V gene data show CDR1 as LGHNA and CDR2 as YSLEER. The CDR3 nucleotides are TGCGCCAGCAGCCCTCAGCCCGCCAGGGATAGGGCTGGAAACACCATATATTTT. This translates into CASSPQPARDRAGNTIYF.

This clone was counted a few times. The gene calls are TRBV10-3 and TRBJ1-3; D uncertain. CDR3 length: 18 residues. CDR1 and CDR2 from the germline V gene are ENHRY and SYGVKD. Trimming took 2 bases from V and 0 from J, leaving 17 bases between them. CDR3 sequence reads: CAISEPGALFLSGNTIYF. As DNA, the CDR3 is TGTGCCATCAGTGAGCCAGGCGCCCTCTTCCTCTCTGGAAACACCATATATTTT.

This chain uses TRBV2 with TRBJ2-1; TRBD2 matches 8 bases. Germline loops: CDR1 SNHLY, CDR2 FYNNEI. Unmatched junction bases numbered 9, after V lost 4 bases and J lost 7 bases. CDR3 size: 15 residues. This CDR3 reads CASSVSGGAVNEQFF. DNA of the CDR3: TGTGCCAGCAGTGTATCGGGGGGGGCCGTGAATGAGCAGTTCTTC.

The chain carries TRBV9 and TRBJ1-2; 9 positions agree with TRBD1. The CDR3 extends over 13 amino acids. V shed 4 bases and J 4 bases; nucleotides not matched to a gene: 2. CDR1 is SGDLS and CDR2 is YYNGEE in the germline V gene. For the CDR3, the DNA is TGTGCCAGCAGCCCGGACAGGGGCTATGGCTACACCTTC. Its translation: CASSPDRGYGYTF.

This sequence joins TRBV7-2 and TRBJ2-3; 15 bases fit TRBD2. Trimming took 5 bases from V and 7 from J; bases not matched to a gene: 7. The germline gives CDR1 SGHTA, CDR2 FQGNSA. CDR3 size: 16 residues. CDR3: CASSHGLAGGLNTQYF. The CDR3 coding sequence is TGTGCCAGCAGCCACGGACTAGCGGGGGGGCTTAATACGCAGTATTTT. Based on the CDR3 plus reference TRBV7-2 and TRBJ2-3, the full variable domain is GAGVSQSPSNKVTEKGKDVELRCDPISGHTALYWYRQSLGQGLEFLIYFQGNSAPDKSGLPSDRFSAERTGGSVSTLTIQRTQQEDSAVYLCASSHGLAGGLNTQYFGPGTRLTVL.

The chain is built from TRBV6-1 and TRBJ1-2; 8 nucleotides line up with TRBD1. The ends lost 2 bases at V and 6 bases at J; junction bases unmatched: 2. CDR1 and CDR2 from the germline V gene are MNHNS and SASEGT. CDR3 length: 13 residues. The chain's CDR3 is CASSERQGNGYTF. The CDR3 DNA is TGTGCCAGCAGTGAACGACAGGGGAATGGCTACACCTTC.

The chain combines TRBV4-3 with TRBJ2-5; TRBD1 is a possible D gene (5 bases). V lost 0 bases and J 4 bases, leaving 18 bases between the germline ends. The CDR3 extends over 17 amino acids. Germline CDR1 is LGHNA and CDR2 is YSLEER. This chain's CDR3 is CASSQDQQTALGETQYF. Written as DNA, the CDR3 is TGCGCCAGCAGCCAAGATCAACAGACAGCGCTAGGAGAGACCCAGTACTTC.

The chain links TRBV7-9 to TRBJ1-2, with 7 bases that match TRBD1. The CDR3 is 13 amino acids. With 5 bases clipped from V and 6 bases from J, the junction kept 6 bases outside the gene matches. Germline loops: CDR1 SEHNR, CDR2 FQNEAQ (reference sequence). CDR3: CASSGGTEHGYTF. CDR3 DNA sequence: TGTGCCAGCAGCGGTGGGACAGAGCATGGCTACACCTTC.

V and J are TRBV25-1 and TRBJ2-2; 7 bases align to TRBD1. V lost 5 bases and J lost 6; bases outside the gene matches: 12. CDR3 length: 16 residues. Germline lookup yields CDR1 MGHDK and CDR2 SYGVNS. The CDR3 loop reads CASSSYGQVAPGELFF. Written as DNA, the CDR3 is TGTGCCAGCAGTTCTTACGGACAGGTCGCCCCCGGGGAGCTGTTTTTT.

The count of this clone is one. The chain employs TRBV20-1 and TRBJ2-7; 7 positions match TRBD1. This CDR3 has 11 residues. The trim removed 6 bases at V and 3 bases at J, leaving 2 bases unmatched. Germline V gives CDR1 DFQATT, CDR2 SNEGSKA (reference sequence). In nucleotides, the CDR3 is TGCAGTGCCGACAGGGTCTACGAGCAGTACTTC. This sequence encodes CSADRVYEQYF.

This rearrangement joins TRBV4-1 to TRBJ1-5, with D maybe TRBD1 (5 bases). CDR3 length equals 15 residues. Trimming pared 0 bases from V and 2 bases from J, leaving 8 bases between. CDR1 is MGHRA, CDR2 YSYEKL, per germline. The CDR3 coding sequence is TGCGCCAGCAGCCAAGACCCGGGGGGCAATCAGCCCCAGCATTTT. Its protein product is CASSQDPGGNQPQHF.

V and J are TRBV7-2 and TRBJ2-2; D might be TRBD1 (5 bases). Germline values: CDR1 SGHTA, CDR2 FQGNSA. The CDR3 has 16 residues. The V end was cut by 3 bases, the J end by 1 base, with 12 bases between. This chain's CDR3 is CASSLGLSGNTGELFF. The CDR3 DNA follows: TGTGCCAGCAGCTTGGGGCTATCGGGGAACACCGGGGAGCTGTTTTTT. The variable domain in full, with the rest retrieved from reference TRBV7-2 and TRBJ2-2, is GAGVSQSPSNKVTEKGKDVELRCDPISGHTALYWYRQSLGQGLEFLIYFQGNSAPDKSGLPSDRFSAERTGGSVSTLTIQRTQQEDSAVYLCASSLGLSGNTGELFFGEGSRLTVL.

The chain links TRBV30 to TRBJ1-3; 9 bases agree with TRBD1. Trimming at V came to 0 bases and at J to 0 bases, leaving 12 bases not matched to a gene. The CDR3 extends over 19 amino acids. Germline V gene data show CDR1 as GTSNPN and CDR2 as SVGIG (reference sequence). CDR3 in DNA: TGTGCCTGGAGTGTGTCCGGGACAGGGAAGTTCTTCTCTGGAAACACCATATATTTT. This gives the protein CAWSVSGTGKFFSGNTIYF.

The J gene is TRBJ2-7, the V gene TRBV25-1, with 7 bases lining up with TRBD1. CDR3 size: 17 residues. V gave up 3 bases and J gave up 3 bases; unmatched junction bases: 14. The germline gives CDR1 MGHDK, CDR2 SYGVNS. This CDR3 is CASSDWGGETGNYEQYF. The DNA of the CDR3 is TGTGCCAGCAGTGATTGGGGTGGAGAGACAGGGAACTACGAGCAGTACTTC.

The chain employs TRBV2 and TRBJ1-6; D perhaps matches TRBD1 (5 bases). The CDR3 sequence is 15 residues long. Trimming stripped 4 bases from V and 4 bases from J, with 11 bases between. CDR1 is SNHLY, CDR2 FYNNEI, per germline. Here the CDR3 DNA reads TGTGCCAGCAGTGTTGACAGTTTGTATAATTCACCCCTCCACTTT. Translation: CASSVDSLYNSPLHF.

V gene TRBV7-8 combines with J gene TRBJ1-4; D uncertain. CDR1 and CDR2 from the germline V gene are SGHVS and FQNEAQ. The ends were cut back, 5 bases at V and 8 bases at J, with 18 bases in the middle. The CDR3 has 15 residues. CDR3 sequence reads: CASSRRRVEIEKLFF. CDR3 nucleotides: TGTGCCAGCAGCCGGCGGCGGGTGGAGATCGAAAAACTGTTTTTT.

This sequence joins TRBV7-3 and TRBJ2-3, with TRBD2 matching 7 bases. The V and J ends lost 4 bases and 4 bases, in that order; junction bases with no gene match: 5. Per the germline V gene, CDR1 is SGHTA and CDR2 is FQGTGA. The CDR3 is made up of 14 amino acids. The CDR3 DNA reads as TGTGCCAGCAGCTCAGGACTAGATGCAGATACGCAGTATTTT. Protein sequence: CASSSGLDADTQYF.

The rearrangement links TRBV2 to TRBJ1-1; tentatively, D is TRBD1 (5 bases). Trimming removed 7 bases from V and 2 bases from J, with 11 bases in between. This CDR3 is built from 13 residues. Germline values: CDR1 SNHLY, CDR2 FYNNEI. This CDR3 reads CASTEQVNTEAFF. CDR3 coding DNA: TGTGCCAGCACCGAACAGGTCAACACTGAAGCTTTCTTT.

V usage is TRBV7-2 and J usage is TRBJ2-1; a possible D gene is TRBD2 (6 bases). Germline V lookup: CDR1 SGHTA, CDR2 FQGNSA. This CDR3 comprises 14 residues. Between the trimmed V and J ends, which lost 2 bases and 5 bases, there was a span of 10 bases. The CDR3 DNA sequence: TGTGCCAGCAGCTTAATGGGCGGGGACAATGAGCAGTTCTTC. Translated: CASSLMGGDNEQFF.

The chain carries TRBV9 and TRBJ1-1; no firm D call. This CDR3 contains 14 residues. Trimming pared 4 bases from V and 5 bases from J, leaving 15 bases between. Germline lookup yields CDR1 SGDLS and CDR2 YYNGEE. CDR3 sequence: CASSPAGRPTEAFF. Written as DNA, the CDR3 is TGTGCCAGCAGCCCAGCGGGCAGGCCAACTGAAGCTTTCTTT.

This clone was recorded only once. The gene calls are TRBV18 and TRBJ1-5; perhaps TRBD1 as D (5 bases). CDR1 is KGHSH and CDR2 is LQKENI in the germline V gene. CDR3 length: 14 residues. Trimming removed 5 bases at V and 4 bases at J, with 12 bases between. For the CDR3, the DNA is TGTGCCAGCTCAGGGGGGTCTAATAATCAGCCCCAGCATTTT. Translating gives CASSGGSNNQPQHF.

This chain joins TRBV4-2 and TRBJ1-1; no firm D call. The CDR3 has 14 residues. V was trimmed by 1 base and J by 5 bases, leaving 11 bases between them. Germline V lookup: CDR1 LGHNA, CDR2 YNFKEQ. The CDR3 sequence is CASSQVMAGTEAFF. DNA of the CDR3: TGTGCCAGCAGCCAAGTAATGGCCGGGACTGAAGCTTTCTTT.

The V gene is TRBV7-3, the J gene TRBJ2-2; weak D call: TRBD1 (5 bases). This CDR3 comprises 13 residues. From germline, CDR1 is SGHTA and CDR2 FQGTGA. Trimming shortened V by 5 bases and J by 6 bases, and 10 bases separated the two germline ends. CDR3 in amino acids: CASSPRTPGELFF. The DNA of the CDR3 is TGTGCCAGCAGCCCCCGGACACCCGGGGAGCTGTTTTTT. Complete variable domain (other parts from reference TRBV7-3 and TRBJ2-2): GAGVSQTPSNKVTEKGKYVELRCDPISGHTALYWYRQSLGQGPEFLIYFQGTGAADDSGLPNDRFFAVRPEGSVSTLKIQRTERGDSAVYLCASSPRTPGELFFGEGSRLTVL.

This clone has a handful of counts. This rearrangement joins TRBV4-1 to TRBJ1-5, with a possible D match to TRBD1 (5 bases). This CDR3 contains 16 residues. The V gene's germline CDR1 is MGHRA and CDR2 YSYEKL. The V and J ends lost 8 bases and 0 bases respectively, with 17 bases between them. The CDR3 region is CASGPGGGYSNQPQHF. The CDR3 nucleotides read TGCGCCAGCGGACCCGGGGGAGGTTATAGCAATCAGCCCCAGCATTTT.

CDR3 amino acids: CASRIDGGREKLFF. The CDR3 DNA reads TGTGCCAGCAGGATAGACGGGGGGCGTGAAAAACTGTTTTTT. The chain combines TRBV2 with TRBJ1-4; the D gene is possibly TRBD1 (6 bases). V was shortened by 6 bases and J by 7 bases, with 15 bases between the two germline ends. This CDR3 spans 14 amino acids. Germline V gene data show CDR1 as SNHLY and CDR2 as FYNNEI.

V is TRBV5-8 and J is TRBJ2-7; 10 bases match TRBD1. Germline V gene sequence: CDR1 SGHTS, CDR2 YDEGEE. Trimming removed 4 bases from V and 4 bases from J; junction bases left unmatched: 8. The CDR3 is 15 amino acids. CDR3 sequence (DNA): TGTGCCAGCAGCAGAACCGGGACAGGGGTTTACGAGCAGTACTTC. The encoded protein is CASSRTGTGVYEQYF.